The next 18 T cell receptor beta chains were all read from a single sample in a study of blood T cell repertoires in COVID-19. Assay: immunoSEQ multiplex PCR; the TCRdb copy retains only in-frame clones and omits some. The table includes 60,000 or so clones, roughly 90% detected once. Sequenced input: peripheral blood. The origin of the receptors is a human donor with acute or convalescent COVID-19. The donor label of this sample is uncertain.

V gene TRBV7-9 combines with J gene TRBJ2-4; D unclear. Trimming removed 4 bases at V and 0 bases at J, with 10 bases between. The CDR3 loop spans 15 amino acids. In germline, CDR1 is SEHNR, CDR2 FQNEAQ (reference sequence). CDR3 residues: CASSSMELAKNIQYF. CDR3 sequence (DNA): TGTGCCAGCAGCTCAATGGAGCTAGCCAAAAACATTCAGTACTTC.

The rearrangement links TRBV9 to TRBJ2-7; TRBD1 is a possible D gene (5 bases). This CDR3 comprises 11 residues. Trimming removed 5 bases from V and 5 bases from J, with 8 bases in between. In germline, CDR1 is SGDLS, CDR2 YYNGEE. This CDR3 reads CASSAGNEQYF. The CDR3, as DNA: TGTGCCAGCAGTGCAGGGAACGAGCAGTACTTC.

This clone occurred once. This chain links TRBV4-2 with TRBJ2-1, with 13 positions matching TRBD2. J gave up 4 bases and V 2 bases, and 5 bases lay outside the gene matches. CDR3 size: 17 residues. Germline loops: CDR1 LGHNA, CDR2 YNFKEQ. The CDR3 loop reads CASSQLPTSGGYNEQFF. The CDR3 region has the DNA TGTGCCAGCAGCCAACTTCCGACTAGCGGGGGGTACAATGAGCAGTTCTTC.

The chain links TRBV19 to TRBJ1-1; D not resolved. From germline, CDR1 is LNHDA and CDR2 SQIVND (reference sequence). V was trimmed by 9 bases and J by 3 bases, leaving 14 bases between them. The CDR3 has 13 amino acids. The CDR3 DNA follows: TGTGCCAGCTCGGGAAATTTGGACACTGAAGCTTTCTTT. It codes for CASSGNLDTEAFF.

J is TRBJ1-1 and V is TRBV9; a weak D match, TRBD1 (5 bases). The CDR3 covers 17 residues. Between the trimmed V and J ends, which lost 4 bases and 0 bases, there was a span of 19 bases. CDR1 is SGDLS and CDR2 is YYNGEE in the germline V gene. As DNA, the CDR3 is TGTGCCAGCAGCCCCCGGGGGGGGAGGGACCTGAACACTGAAGCTTTCTTT. Translated, it gives CASSPRGGRDLNTEAFF.

CDR3 sequence reads: CASSQPDRNEKLFF. CDR3 DNA sequence: TGTGCCAGCAGCCAGCCGGACAGGAATGAAAAACTGTTTTTT. The chain employs TRBV3-1 (or the pseudogene TRBV3-2) and TRBJ1-4; the match to TRBD1 covers 7 bases. This CDR3 contains 14 residues. V shed 3 bases and J 5 bases; nucleotides not matched to a gene: 3. Germline V gene sequence: CDR1 LGHDT, CDR2 YNNKEL (reference sequence).

The rearrangement links TRBV13 to TRBJ2-5, with 12 nucleotides matching TRBD2. Germline V lookup: CDR1 PRHDT, CDR2 FYEKMQ (reference sequence). The CDR3 totals 19 residues. Unmatched junction bases numbered 14, after V lost 1 base and J lost 5 bases. This CDR3 is CASSLAPTLLAGGTETQYF. CDR3 nucleotide sequence: TGTGCCAGCAGCTTAGCTCCGACCCTACTAGCGGGAGGAACGGAGACCCAGTACTTC. Looking up the rest from reference TRBV13 and TRBJ2-5 gives the full variable domain: AAGVIQSPRHLIKEKRETATLKCYPIPRHDTVYWYQQGPGQDPQFLISFYEKMQSDKGSIPDRFSAQQFSDYHSELNMSSLELGDSALYFCASSLAPTLLAGGTETQYFGPGTRLLVL.

The V gene is TRBV28, the J gene TRBJ1-2; TRBD1 matches 7 bases. Germline V gene sequence: CDR1 MDHEN, CDR2 SYDVKM. The CDR3 spans 16 residues. V was clipped by 4 bases and J by 0 bases; unmatched bases: 8. CDR3 region: CASSSPGDRTNYGYTF. As DNA, the CDR3 is TGTGCCAGCAGTTCTCCCGGGGACAGAACTAACTATGGCTACACCTTC.

V gene TRBV25-1 combines with J gene TRBJ2-2; TRBD1 agrees at 9 bases. The V segment lost 6 bases and the J segment 5 bases; nucleotides outside the gene matches: 13. CDR1 is MGHDK, CDR2 SYGVNS, per germline. CDR3 length: 17 amino acids. CDR3 protein: CASSPLGTGKRTGELFF. In DNA, the CDR3 is TGTGCCAGCAGCCCCCTGGGGACAGGGAAAAGGACCGGGGAGCTGTTTTTT. The full variable domain, completed using reference TRBV25-1 and TRBJ2-2, is EADIYQTPRYLVIGTGKKITLECSQTMGHDKMYWYQQDPGMELHLIHYSYGVNSTEKGDLSSESTVSRIRTEHFPLTLESARPSHTSQYLCASSPLGTGKRTGELFFGEGSRLTVL.

The V gene is TRBV4-2, the J gene TRBJ2-5; 11 bases match TRBD1. Germline-derived CDR1 and CDR2 are LGHNA and YNFKEQ. The CDR3 covers 16 residues. J lost 5 bases, V lost 4 bases, and 9 bases had no gene match. The CDR3, as DNA: TGTGCCAGCAGCCGTATGGGACAGGGGGTAGGGGAGACCCAGTACTTC. Protein sequence: CASSRMGQGVGETQYF.

The rearrangement joins TRBV9 to TRBJ2-2; TRBD1 might be the D (5 bases). Trimming shortened V by 0 bases and J by 0 bases, and 12 bases separated the two germline ends. Germline CDR1 and CDR2: SGDLS and YYNGEE. The CDR3 contains 17 residues. The chain's CDR3 is CASSVAVRTTNTGELFF. Written as DNA, the CDR3 is TGTGCCAGCAGCGTAGCGGTCCGGACAACGAACACCGGGGAGCTGTTTTTT.

This sequence joins TRBV5-1 and TRBJ2-1; 14 bases agree with TRBD2. The V segment lost 2 bases and the J segment 4 bases; nucleotides outside the gene matches: 8. Germline CDR1 is SGHRS and CDR2 is YFSETQ. This CDR3 has 18 residues. The CDR3 DNA is TGCGCCAGCAGCTTCCGGACTAGCGGGAGGAGTTTTTACAATGAGCAGTTCTTC. Its translation is CASSFRTSGRSFYNEQFF.

Only a few counts were recorded for this clone. This chain uses TRBV15 with TRBJ2-7, with 8 positions matching TRBD1. The CDR3 totals 15 residues. V shed 4 bases and J 1 base; nucleotides not matched to a gene: 6. Germline V gives CDR1 LNHNV, CDR2 YYDKDF (reference sequence). CDR3: CATSTDRGTSYEQYF. The CDR3, as DNA: TGTGCCACCAGCACTGACAGGGGAACTTCCTACGAGCAGTACTTC.

The gene calls are TRBV10-3 and TRBJ2-1, with TRBD2 matching over 13 bases. This CDR3 region has 15 residues. Germline loops: CDR1 ENHRY, CDR2 SYGVKD. After removal of 10 bases from V and 4 bases from J, the junction contained 7 bases not matched to a gene. CDR3 residues: CASGTSGIVYNEQFF. The CDR3 DNA reads as TGTGCCAGCGGGACTAGCGGGATTGTTTACAATGAGCAGTTCTTC.

This sequence joins TRBV11-2 and TRBJ1-1; D gene unclear. The CDR3 covers 13 residues. Germline V lookup: CDR1 SGHAT, CDR2 FQNNGV. The V gene lost 3 bases and the J gene lost 5 bases, with 10 bases spanning the gap. The CDR3 sequence: CASSLEGRTEAFF. The CDR3 DNA is TGTGCCAGCAGCTTGGAGGGAAGAACTGAAGCTTTCTTT.

The chain links TRBV2 to TRBJ2-5; TRBD1 might be the D (5 bases). Germline CDR1 is SNHLY and CDR2 is FYNNEI. V lost 4 bases, J lost 5 bases, and 14 bases lay in between. The CDR3 length is 14 residues. The CDR3 DNA reads TGTGCCAGCAGTGTGGACACCCAAGGGGAGACCCAGTACTTC. As protein: CASSVDTQGETQYF.

This clone was detected a few times. CDR3 region: CASSSRLAGTADTQYF. The CDR3 DNA reads TGTGCCAGCAGCTCCAGACTAGCGGGAACGGCAGATACGCAGTATTTT. The V call is TRBV5-4, the J call TRBJ2-3, with 11 bases fitting TRBD2. The junction had 7 bases not matched to a gene; V was cut back by 3 bases and J by 4 bases. Per germline, CDR1 SGHNT and CDR2 YYREEE (reference sequence). This CDR3 contains 16 residues.

A few counts support this clone. The rearrangement links TRBV4-2 to TRBJ2-7; 13 bases map to TRBD2. Germline V gene lookup returns CDR1 LGHNA and CDR2 YNFKEQ. With V trimmed by 6 bases and J by 9 bases, 8 bases remained unmatched. This CDR3 is built from 14 residues. CDR3 loop: CASSWTSGSGGQYF. In DNA form, the CDR3 reads TGTGCCAGCAGTTGGACTAGCGGGAGTGGAGGGCAGTACTTC.